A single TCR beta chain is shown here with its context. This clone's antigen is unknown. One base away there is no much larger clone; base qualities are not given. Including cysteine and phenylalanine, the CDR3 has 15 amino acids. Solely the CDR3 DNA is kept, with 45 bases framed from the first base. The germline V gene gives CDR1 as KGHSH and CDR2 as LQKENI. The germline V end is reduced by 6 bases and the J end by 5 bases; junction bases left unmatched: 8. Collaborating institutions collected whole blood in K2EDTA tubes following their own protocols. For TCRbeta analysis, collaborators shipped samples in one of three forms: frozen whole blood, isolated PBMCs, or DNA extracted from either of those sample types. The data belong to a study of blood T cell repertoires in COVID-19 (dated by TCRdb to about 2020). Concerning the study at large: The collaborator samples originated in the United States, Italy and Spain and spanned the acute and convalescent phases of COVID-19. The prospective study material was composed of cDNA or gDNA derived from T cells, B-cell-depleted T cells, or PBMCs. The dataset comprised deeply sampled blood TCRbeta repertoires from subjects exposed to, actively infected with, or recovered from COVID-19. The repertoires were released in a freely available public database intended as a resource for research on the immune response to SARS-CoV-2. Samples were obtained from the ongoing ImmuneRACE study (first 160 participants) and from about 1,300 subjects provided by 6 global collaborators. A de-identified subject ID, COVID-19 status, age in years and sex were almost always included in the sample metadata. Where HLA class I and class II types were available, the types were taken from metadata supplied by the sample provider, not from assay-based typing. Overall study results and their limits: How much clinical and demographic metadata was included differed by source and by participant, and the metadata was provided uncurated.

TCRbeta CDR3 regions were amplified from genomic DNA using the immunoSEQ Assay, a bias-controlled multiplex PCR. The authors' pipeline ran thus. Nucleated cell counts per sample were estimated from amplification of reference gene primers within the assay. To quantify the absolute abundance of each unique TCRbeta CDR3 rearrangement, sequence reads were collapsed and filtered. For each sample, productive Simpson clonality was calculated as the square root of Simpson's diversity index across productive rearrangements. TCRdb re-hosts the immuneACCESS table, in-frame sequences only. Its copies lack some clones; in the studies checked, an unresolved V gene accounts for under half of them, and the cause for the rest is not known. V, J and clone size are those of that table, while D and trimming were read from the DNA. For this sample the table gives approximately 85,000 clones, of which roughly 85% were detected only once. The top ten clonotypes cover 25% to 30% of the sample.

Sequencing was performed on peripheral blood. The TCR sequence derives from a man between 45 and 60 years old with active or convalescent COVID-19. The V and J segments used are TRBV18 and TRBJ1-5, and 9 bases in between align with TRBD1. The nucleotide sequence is TGTGCCAGCTCTCTGGGACAGGGCCGGGATCAGCCCCAGCATTTT. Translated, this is CASSLGQGRDQPQHF.